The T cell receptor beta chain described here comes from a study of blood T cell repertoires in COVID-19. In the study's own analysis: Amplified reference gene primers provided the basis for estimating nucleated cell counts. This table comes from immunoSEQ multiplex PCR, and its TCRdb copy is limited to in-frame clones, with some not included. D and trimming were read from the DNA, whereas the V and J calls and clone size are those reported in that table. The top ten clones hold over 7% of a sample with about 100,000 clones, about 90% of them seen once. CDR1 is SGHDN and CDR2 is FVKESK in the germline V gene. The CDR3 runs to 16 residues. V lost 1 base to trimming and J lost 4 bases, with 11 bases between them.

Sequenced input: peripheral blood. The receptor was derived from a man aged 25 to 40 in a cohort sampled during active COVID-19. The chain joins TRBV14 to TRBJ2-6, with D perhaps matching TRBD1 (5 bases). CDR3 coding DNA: TGTGCCAGCAGCCAAGTTCCAGGGTCCGGGGCCAACGTCCTGACTTTC. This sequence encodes CASSQVPGSGANVLTF.